This TCR beta chain emerged from a study of CD8+ T cells in alopecia areata. Looking at the study overall: Treated patients were dosed with oral tofacitinib, taking 5 to 10 mg twice daily.

Treatment indicated: oral pan-JAK inhibitor, 5-10 mg twice daily. In each case, RNA was isolated and then reverse transcribed into cDNA as the sequencing template. The protocol was immunoSEQ multiplex PCR, while the TCRdb copy is restricted to in-frame clones and leaves out a portion. The sample has 35,000 to 45,000 clones, 92% seen once. General study results and limits: In scalp, tofacitinib significantly decreased clonality and expanded CD8+ clones among the top 100. Scalp samples also yield sequences of resident alphabeta T cells from normal skin.

Of note for this clone: What it binds is unknown.

The receptor comes from a human donor with alopecia areata. The sample was CD8+ T cells sorted from blood, taken at week 24, from a patient treated with tofacitinib.

CDR3 region: CASSYEAPGELFF. As DNA, the CDR3 is TGTGCCAGCAGCTACGAGGCTCCCGGGGAGCTGTTTTTT. V usage is TRBV6-1 and J usage is TRBJ2-2, with no clear D. Trimming took 6 bases from V and 6 from J, leaving 11 bases between them. Germline CDR1 reads MNHNS; CDR2 reads SASEGT. This CDR3 has 13 amino acids.